The entry below gives a single TCR beta chain sequence along with its context. What it recognizes is unknown. The sample is drawn from a study of glioma-infiltrating T cells after dendritic cell vaccination. The overall study: At biweekly intervals, patients got three intradermal dendritic cell vaccine injections.

Study-wide points: Survival was not directly related to TCR clonality in these patients.

The primer mix had 60 V beta and 13 J beta primers. TCRdb keeps only in-frame clones here, not all; method: immunoSEQ multiplex PCR. The sample consists of 100,000 or so clones, almost 90% of them appearing once. The time point: after dendritic cell vaccination, including at tumor progression/relapse. Before vaccination, two weeks after the third vaccination, and at progression, PBMC were collected. Germline-derived CDR1 and CDR2 are SGHRS and YFSETQ. The CDR3 runs to 14 residues. After removal of 0 bases from V and 13 bases from J, the junction contained 5 bases not matched to a gene. Specimen: blood, collected after dendritic cell vaccination. The genes are TRBV5-1 and TRBJ2-1, with 12 nucleotides matching TRBD2. The sequence was collected from a human donor with glioblastoma. CDR3 coding DNA: TGCGCCAGCAGCTTGGAACTAGCGGGGGGACCACAGTTCTTC. Protein product: CASSLELAGGPQFF.